These 29 T cell receptor beta chains were all obtained from the same sample, sequenced in a study of OX40 agonist ivuxolimab in advanced cancers. This table comes from immunoSEQ multiplex PCR, and its TCRdb copy is limited to in-frame clones, with some not included. The sample lists 65,000 to 70,000 clones, about 90% occurring once. The sample in question was CD4+ or CD8+ T cells sorted from blood, obtained in a trial of the OX40 agonist ivuxolimab. The source is an adult with an advanced solid tumor such as melanoma, head and neck, liver or kidney cancer.

The V call is TRBV18, the J call TRBJ1-1; D is uncertain. Trimming took off 6 bases at V and 1 base at J, with 12 bases between the two ends. CDR3 length: 14 residues. Germline CDR1 reads KGHSH; CDR2 reads LQKENI. The chain's CDR3 is CASSPQKGNTEAFF. As DNA, the CDR3 is TGTGCCAGCTCCCCGCAGAAAGGGAACACTGAAGCTTTCTTT.

The genes are TRBV5-1 and TRBJ2-1; the match to TRBD2 covers 7 bases. The CDR3 contains 16 residues. Germline V gene lookup returns CDR1 SGHRS and CDR2 YFSETQ. Losses at the gene ends were 5 bases for V and 6 bases for J; bases not matched to a gene: 14. The CDR3 DNA sequence: TGCGCCAGCAGTACTGGCGGGAGTCGTGTTCCCAATGAGCAGTTCTTC. Its translation is CASSTGGSRVPNEQFF.

The chain carries TRBV6-5 and TRBJ2-1; D call uncertain. CDR1 and CDR2 (germline): MNHEY, SVGAGI. V lost 7 bases and J 9 bases, leaving 13 bases between the germline ends. CDR3 length equals 12 residues. For the CDR3, the DNA is TGTGCCAGCACGGCTAGTTGGGGTGAGCAGTTCTTC. This encodes CASTASWGEQFF.

The chain links TRBV7-9 to TRBJ1-5; D is uncertain. CDR1 SEHNR and CDR2 FQNEAQ come from the germline V gene (reference sequence). V was clipped by 5 bases and J by 0 bases, with 5 bases between them. The CDR3 has 13 amino acids. The chain's CDR3 is CASSDYSNQPQHF. The CDR3 DNA follows: TGTGCCAGCAGCGACTATAGCAATCAGCCCCAGCATTTT.

The chain combines TRBV6-1 with TRBJ1-3; D call uncertain. Trimming stripped 0 bases from V and 4 bases from J, with 7 bases between. Germline CDR1 MNHNS, CDR2 SASEGT. The CDR3 is 14 residues long. The CDR3 sequence is CASSEARAGNTIYF. As DNA, the CDR3 is TGTGCCAGCAGTGAAGCGCGGGCGGGAAACACCATATATTTT.

The chain couples TRBV11-2 to TRBJ2-1; 15 nucleotides agree with TRBD2. V lost 5 bases, J lost 7 bases, and 6 bases stayed unmatched. The V gene's germline CDR1 is SGHAT and CDR2 FQNNGV. The CDR3 is made up of 16 amino acids. The CDR3 DNA sequence: TGTGCCAGCAGCCCGGGGGGGACTAGCGGGAGGAATGAGCAGTTCTTC. Translated: CASSPGGTSGRNEQFF.

The V gene is TRBV7-9, the J gene TRBJ2-4, with D unresolved. The CDR3 is made up of 11 amino acids. Deletions cut 5 bases from V and 5 bases from J, with 4 bases between. In germline, CDR1 is SEHNR, CDR2 FQNEAQ (reference sequence). The CDR3 DNA reads as TGTGCCAGCAGCGCACAAAACATTCAGTACTTC. Amino acid sequence: CASSAQNIQYF.

This sequence joins TRBV7-9 and TRBJ2-5; D call uncertain. The J call is uncertain, as TRBJ2-7 better fits the DNA end. Germline V gene sequence: CDR1 SEHNR, CDR2 FQNEAQ (reference sequence). This CDR3 comprises 11 residues. The CDR3 protein is CASSLAVEQYF. In DNA, the CDR3 is TGTGCCAGCAGCTTAGCAGTCGAGCAGTACTTC.

This clone has just a few counts. J is TRBJ2-1 and V is TRBV6-5; D remains ambiguous. There are 12 residues in the CDR3. Germline assignment: CDR1 MNHEY and CDR2 SVGAGI. V was pared by 5 bases and J by 5 bases, with 7 bases between. The CDR3 loop reads CASSDWNNEQFF. Written as DNA, the CDR3 is TGTGCCAGCAGTGACTGGAACAATGAGCAGTTCTTC.

The rearrangement joins TRBV28 to TRBJ2-3; a weak D match, TRBD1 (6 bases). V lost 5 bases and J lost 0, with 12 bases in between. The germline CDR1 and CDR2 sequences are MDHEN and SYDVKM. The CDR3 has 15 amino acids. For the CDR3, the DNA is TGTGCCAGCAGTCCAACAGGGAGTAGCACAGATACGCAGTATTTT. Its protein is CASSPTGSSTDTQYF.

The chain combines TRBV5-3 with TRBJ2-7; D unresolved. TRBV5-3 is an ORF for which the function is uncertain. The germline V and J ends were trimmed by 5 bases and 0 bases, with 21 bases remaining between them. This CDR3 region has 17 residues. The CDR3 sequence is CARSYVRRVISSYEQYF. The CDR3 DNA reads TGTGCCAGAAGTTACGTGCGGCGCGTCATATCCTCCTACGAGCAGTACTTC.

This clone was observed once. This chain uses TRBV13 with TRBJ2-2, with TRBD1 matching over 12 bases. V shed 3 bases and J 6 bases; nucleotides not matched to a gene: 5. The germline V gene encodes CDR1 PRHDT and CDR2 FYEKMQ (reference sequence). This CDR3 spans 16 amino acids. CDR3 in amino acids: CASSFPGQGAAGELFF. DNA for the CDR3: TGTGCCAGCAGCTTCCCGGGACAGGGGGCGGCCGGGGAGCTGTTTTTT. The full variable domain, with the rest looked up from reference TRBV13 and TRBJ2-2, is AAGVIQSPRHLIKEKRETATLKCYPIPRHDTVYWYQQGPGQDPQFLISFYEKMQSDKGSIPDRFSAQQFSDYHSELNMSSLELGDSALYFCASSFPGQGAAGELFFGEGSRLTVL.

The V and J genes are TRBV7-3 and TRBJ2-7; TRBD2 might be the D (6 bases). The CDR3 is made up of 13 amino acids. CDR1 and CDR2 (germline): SGHTA, FQGTGA. The germline V and J ends were trimmed by 1 base and 9 bases, with 13 bases remaining between them. Written as DNA, the CDR3 is TGTGCCAGCAGCTTAAAAATGCGGGGCCGGCAGTACTTC. Translation: CASSLKMRGRQYF. Drawing the rest from reference TRBV7-3 and TRBJ2-7, the complete variable domain is GAGVSQTPSNKVTEKGKYVELRCDPISGHTALYWYRQSLGQGPEFLIYFQGTGAADDSGLPNDRFFAVRPEGSVSTLKIQRTERGDSAVYLCASSLKMRGRQYFGPGTRLTVT.

The chain has TRBV5-1 and TRBJ1-4, with 8 bases identical to TRBD1. This CDR3 is built from 15 residues. The trim removed 2 bases at V and 7 bases at J, leaving 7 bases unmatched. Germline CDR1 reads SGHRS; CDR2 reads YFSETQ. The CDR3 bases are TGCGCCAGCAGCTTAATGGACAGGGTTGGTGAAAAACTGTTTTTT. Its protein product is CASSLMDRVGEKLFF.

The rearrangement joins TRBV18 to TRBJ2-1; the D is unclear. V was pared by 0 bases and J by 10 bases, with 10 bases between. CDR3 size: 13 residues. The germline V gene encodes CDR1 KGHSH and CDR2 LQKENI. The CDR3 DNA reads as TGTGCCAGCTCACCACCGGGCCCCGAAGAGCAGTTCTTC. It is translated as CASSPPGPEEQFF.

V usage is TRBV7-2 and J usage is TRBJ2-3; D is ambiguous. Trimming shortened V by 2 bases and J by 5 bases, and 11 bases separated the two germline ends. CDR1 SGHTA and CDR2 FQGNSA come from the germline V gene. The CDR3 runs to 14 residues. For the CDR3, the DNA is TGTGCCAGCAGCTTAACTGGTGTCGGAGATACGCAGTATTTT. Translating it yields CASSLTGVGDTQYF.

This rearrangement joins TRBV6-6 to TRBJ1-5, with D unclear. V was cut by 6 bases and J by 4 bases, with 16 bases left in between. CDR1 is MNHNY and CDR2 is SVGAGI in the germline V gene (reference sequence). The CDR3 sequence is 15 residues long. The CDR3 DNA follows: TGTGCCAGCAGCTCATTGGAGACCTCTAATCAGCCCCAGCATTTT. Translation gives CASSSLETSNQPQHF.

The chain carries TRBV14 and TRBJ2-6; unclear D gene. V was clipped by 4 bases and J by 7 bases, with 20 bases between them. CDR3 size: 17 residues. CDR1 is SGHDN and CDR2 is FVKESK in the germline V gene. As DNA, the CDR3 is TGTGCCAGCAGCCGAGAGACGAAGACTTTTGGAGCCAACGTCCTGACTTTC. This sequence encodes CASSRETKTFGANVLTF.

This clone was detected only once. V usage is TRBV18 and J usage is TRBJ2-5, with 11 bases that match TRBD1. The ends lost 3 bases at V and 5 bases at J; junction bases unmatched: 5. The CDR3 sequence is 15 residues long. Per germline, CDR1 KGHSH and CDR2 LQKENI. The CDR3 region is CASSPGTGGMETQYF. CDR3 nucleotides: TGTGCCAGCTCACCCGGGACAGGGGGTATGGAGACCCAGTACTTC.

The chain recombines TRBV28 with TRBJ1-1, with 8 bases that match TRBD1. V shed 6 bases, J shed 4 bases, and the junction held 7 bases outside the gene matches. This CDR3 has 14 residues. The V gene's germline CDR1 is MDHEN and CDR2 SYDVKM. The DNA of the CDR3 is TGTGCCAGCAGACTCAGGGGGCCGGGCACTGAAGCTTTCTTT. Amino acid sequence: CASRLRGPGTEAFF. Using reference TRBV28 and TRBJ1-1 for the parts outside the CDR3, the full variable domain is DVKVTQSSRYLVKRTGEKVFLECVQDMDHENMFWYRQDPGLGLRLIYFSYDVKMKEKGDIPEGYSVSREKKERFSLILESASTNQTSMYLCASRLRGPGTEAFFGQGTRLTVV.

The chain couples TRBV19 to TRBJ2-5; D unclear. Trimming shortened V by 5 bases and J by 5 bases, and 12 bases separated the two germline ends. The CDR3 spans 13 residues. Germline V CDR1 and CDR2: LNHDA, SQIVND (reference sequence). The CDR3 region is CASSAGPGETQYF. The DNA for the CDR3 is TGTGCCAGTAGTGCCGGGCCTGGTGAGACCCAGTACTTC.

The chain has TRBV11-3 and TRBJ1-3; TRBD1 might be the D (6 bases). With 5 bases removed from V and 2 bases from J, the gap between germline ends came to 10 bases. This CDR3 is built from 14 residues. Germline V gene lookup returns CDR1 SGHNT and CDR2 YENEEA. CDR3 protein: CASSPGGPGNTIYF. Written as DNA, the CDR3 is TGTGCCAGCAGCCCCGGGGGGCCTGGAAACACCATATATTTT.

The chain is built from TRBV28 and TRBJ1-2, with D uncertain. Germline CDR1 MDHEN, CDR2 SYDVKM. The germline V and J ends were trimmed by 5 bases and 8 bases, with 18 bases remaining between them. The length of the CDR3 is 14 residues. This CDR3 reads CASSLPGKSGGYTF. The CDR3 nucleotides are TGTGCCAGCAGTCTCCCCGGGAAGTCGGGCGGCTACACCTTC.

This clone was found a few times. The rearrangement uses TRBV28 and TRBJ2-4; D possibly corresponds to TRBD2 (6 bases). The CDR3 contains 14 residues. Germline CDR1 MDHEN, CDR2 SYDVKM. V lost 5 bases and J 3 bases, leaving 11 bases between the germline ends. This CDR3 reads CASSPQEGKNIQYF. Here the CDR3 DNA reads TGTGCCAGCAGTCCACAGGAGGGCAAAAACATTCAGTACTTC.

The chain carries TRBV6-5 and TRBJ2-1, with 10 bases identical to TRBD2. The V gene end was trimmed by 6 bases and the J gene end by 5 bases; junction bases not matched to a gene: 4. Germline CDR1 reads MNHEY; CDR2 reads SVGAGI. This CDR3 has 14 amino acids. Written as DNA, the CDR3 is TGTGCCAGCAGCCGAGGACTAGCGGACAATGAGCAGTTCTTC. Its translation: CASSRGLADNEQFF.

This chain joins TRBV9 and TRBJ2-3, with a possible D match to TRBD1 (5 bases). The V end lost 0 bases, the J end lost 2 bases, and 13 bases lay between the germline ends. Germline loops: CDR1 SGDLS, CDR2 YYNGEE. The CDR3 totals 16 residues. The DNA of the CDR3 is TGTGCCAGCAGCGTAGGAGCAGGGCGACCCACAGATACGCAGTATTTT. It codes for CASSVGAGRPTDTQYF.

A single count supports this clone. The J gene is TRBJ2-5, the V gene TRBV27; D gene uncertain. This CDR3 has 12 amino acids. V gave up 2 bases and J gave up 5 bases, with 6 bases separating them. CDR1 MNHEY and CDR2 SMNVEV come from the germline V gene (reference sequence). In DNA form, the CDR3 reads TGTGCCAGCAGTTTAGTGGGGGAGACCCAGTACTTC. This encodes CASSLVGETQYF.

This chain links TRBV25-1 with TRBJ2-2; 9 bases line up with TRBD2. Germline lookup yields CDR1 MGHDK and CDR2 SYGVNS. V lost 6 bases and J lost 1; bases outside the gene matches: 9. CDR3 length equals 17 residues. This chain's CDR3 is CASSRTTSGLNTGELFF. CDR3 coding DNA: TGTGCCAGCAGCCGGACTACTAGCGGGCTGAACACCGGGGAGCTGTTTTTT.

This chain joins TRBV7-3 and TRBJ2-5; D not certain. The V and J ends lost 2 bases and 3 bases respectively, with 16 bases between them. CDR3 length equals 16 residues. The germline V gene encodes CDR1 SGHTA and CDR2 FQGTGA. The CDR3 DNA sequence: TGTGCCAGCAGCTTAGGCGGTAACAGTCCAAAAGAGACCCAGTACTTC. Amino acids: CASSLGGNSPKETQYF.